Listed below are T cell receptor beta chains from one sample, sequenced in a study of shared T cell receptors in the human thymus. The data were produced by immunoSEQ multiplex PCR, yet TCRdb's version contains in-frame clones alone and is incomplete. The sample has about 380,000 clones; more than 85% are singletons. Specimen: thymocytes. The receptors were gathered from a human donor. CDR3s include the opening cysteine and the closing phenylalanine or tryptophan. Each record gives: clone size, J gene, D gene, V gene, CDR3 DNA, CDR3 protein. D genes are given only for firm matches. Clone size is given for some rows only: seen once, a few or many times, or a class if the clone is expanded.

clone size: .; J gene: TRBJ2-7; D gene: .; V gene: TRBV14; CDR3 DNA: TGTGCCAGCAGCCGACGCATCAACAAACATTCACACTCGAGCTCCTACGAGCAGTACTTC; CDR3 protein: CASSRRINKHSHSSSYEQYF
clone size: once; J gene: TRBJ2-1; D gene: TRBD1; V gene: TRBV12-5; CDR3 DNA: TGTGCTAGTGGTTTGGTACGGGGACAGGGGGCAAGGGAGCAGTTCTTC; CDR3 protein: CASGLVRGQGAREQFF
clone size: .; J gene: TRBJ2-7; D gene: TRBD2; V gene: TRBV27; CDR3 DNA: TGTGCCAGCAGTTTACAGTCTAGCGGGATCAGACACGAGCAGTACTTC; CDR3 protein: CASSLQSSGIRHEQYF
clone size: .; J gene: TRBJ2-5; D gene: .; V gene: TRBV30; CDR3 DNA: TGTGCCTGGAGTTTCACAGGGAGAGAGACCCAGTACTTC; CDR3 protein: CAWSFTGRETQYF
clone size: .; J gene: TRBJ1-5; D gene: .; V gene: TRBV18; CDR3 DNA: TGTGCCAGCTCACCAGTCAAGAGGGGCCTCAATCAGCCCCAGCATTTT; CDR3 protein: CASSPVKRGLNQPQHF
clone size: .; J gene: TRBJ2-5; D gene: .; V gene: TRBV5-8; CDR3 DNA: TGTGCCAGCAGCCCTCGGGAGACCCAGTACTTC; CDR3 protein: CASSPRETQYF
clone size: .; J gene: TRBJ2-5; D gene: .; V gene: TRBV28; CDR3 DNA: TGTGCCAGCAGTTCTTGGGGAGAGACCCAGTACTTC; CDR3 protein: CASSSWGETQYF
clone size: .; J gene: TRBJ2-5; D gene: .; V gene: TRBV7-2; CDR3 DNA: TGTGCCAGCAGGCGGACGACGGGAGTATCCCCGAAGAAGACCCAGTACTTC; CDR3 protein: CASRRTTGVSPKKTQYF
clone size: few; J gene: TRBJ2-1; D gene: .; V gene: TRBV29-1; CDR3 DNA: TGCAGCTTTCGACCGGGACTCTCGTACAATGAGCAGTTCTTC; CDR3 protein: CSFRPGLSYNEQFF
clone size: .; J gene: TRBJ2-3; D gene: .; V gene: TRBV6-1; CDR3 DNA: TGTGCCAGCAGTGGGGGACACGGACCAGATACGCAGTATTTT; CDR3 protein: CASSGGHGPDTQYF
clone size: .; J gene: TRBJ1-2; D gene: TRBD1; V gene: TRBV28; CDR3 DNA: TGTGCCAGCAGACTCCAGGGGGGACCCAACTATGGCTACACCTTC; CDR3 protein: CASRLQGGPNYGYTF
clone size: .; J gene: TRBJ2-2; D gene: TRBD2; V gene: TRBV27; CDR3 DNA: TGTGCCAGCACGGGGAGACTAGCGGGAATGGGCGGGGAGCTGTTTTTT; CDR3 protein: CASTGRLAGMGGELFF
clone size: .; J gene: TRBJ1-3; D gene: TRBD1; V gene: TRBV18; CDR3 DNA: TGTGCCAGCGGCACAGGGGAAGGGCCCATCGGGCCCGAATTACTACTTGGAAACACCATATATTTT; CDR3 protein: CASGTGEGPIGPELLLGNTIYF
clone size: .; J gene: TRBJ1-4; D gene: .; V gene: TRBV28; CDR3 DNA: TGTGCCAGCAGTTGTAGAGGGGTGGAAAAACTGTTTTTT; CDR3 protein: CASSCRGVEKLFF
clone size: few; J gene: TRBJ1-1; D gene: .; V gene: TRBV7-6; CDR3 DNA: TGTGCCAGCAGCTTGAGATATGTGGGCACTGAAGCTTTCTTT; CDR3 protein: CASSLRYVGTEAFF
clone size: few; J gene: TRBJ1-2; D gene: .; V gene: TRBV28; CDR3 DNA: TGTGCCAGCAGCCTCCTGGGGGGGTCTGGCTACACCTTC; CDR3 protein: CASSLLGGSGYTF